This T cell receptor (beta chain) was sequenced in a study of T-cell memory formation after mild COVID-19. This CDR3 region has 15 residues. Trimming left V 5 bases short and J 0 bases short, with 14 bases between. Germline-derived CDR1 and CDR2 are MNHNY and SVGAGI (reference sequence). TCRdb re-derived calls from the 5' RACE reads in MiXCR, one entry per CDR3 protein. The sample has about 430,000 distinct CDR3 sequences, roughly 18% seen once; the top ten hold 20% to 25%. Material for sequencing was PBMCs or a T cell subset sorted from them (not recorded which). The genes are TRBV6-6 and TRBJ2-7; D may correspond to TRBD1 or TRBD2 (5 bases each). This sequence was found in a young man who had mild COVID-19 (a few samples of this study predate the infection). Cell type and time point are not known. DNA for the CDR3: TGTGCCAGCAGTCAGAGGGACGGACCCTCCTACGAGCAGTACTTC. This encodes CASSQRDGPSYEQYF.